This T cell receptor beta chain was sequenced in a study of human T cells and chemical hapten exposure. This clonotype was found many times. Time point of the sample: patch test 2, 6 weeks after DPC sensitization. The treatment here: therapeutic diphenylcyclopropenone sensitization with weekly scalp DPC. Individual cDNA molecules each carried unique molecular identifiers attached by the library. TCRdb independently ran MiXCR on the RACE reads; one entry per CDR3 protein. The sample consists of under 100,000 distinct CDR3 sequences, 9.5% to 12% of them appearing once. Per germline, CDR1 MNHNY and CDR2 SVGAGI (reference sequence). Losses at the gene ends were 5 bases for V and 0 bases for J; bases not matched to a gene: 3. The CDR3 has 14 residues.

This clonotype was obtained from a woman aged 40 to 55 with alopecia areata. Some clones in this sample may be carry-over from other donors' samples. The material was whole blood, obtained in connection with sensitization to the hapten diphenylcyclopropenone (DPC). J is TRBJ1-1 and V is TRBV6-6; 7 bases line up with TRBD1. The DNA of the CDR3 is TGTGCCAGCAGTCAAACAGGGGTGAACACTGAAGCTTTCTTT. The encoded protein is CASSQTGVNTEAFF.